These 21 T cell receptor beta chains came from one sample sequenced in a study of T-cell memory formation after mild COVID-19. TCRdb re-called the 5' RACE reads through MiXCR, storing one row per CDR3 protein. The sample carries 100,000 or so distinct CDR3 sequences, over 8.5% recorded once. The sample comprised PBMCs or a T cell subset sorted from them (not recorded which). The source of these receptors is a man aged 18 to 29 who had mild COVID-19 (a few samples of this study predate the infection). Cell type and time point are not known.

This CDR3 reads CASGRDVNTEAFF. The CDR3 nucleotides read TGTGCCAGCGGACGTGATGTGAACACTGAAGCTTTCTTT. V and J are TRBV9 and TRBJ1-1, with D unresolved. V was cut by 7 bases and J by 0 bases, with 10 bases left in between. The CDR3 sequence is 13 residues long. Germline-derived CDR1 and CDR2 are SGDLS and YYNGEE.

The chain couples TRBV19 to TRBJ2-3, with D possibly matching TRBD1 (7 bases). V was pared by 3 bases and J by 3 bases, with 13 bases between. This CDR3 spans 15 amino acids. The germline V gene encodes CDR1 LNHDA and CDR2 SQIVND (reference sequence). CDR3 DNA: TGTGCCAGTAGTATCGGAGGGGGCCGTACAGATACGCAGTATTTT. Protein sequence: CASSIGGGRTDTQYF.

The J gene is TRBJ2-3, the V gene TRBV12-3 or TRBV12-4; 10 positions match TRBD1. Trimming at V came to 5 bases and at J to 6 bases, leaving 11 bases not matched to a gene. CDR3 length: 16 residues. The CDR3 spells CASSSHSTGGLDTQYF. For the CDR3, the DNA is TGTGCCAGCAGTAGCCATTCGACAGGGGGCTTGGATACGCAGTATTTT.

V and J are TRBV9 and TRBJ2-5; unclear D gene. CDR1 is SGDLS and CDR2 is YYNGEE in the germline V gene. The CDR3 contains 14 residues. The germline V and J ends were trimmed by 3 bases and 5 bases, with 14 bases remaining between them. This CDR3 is CASSDEGSRETQYF. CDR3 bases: TGTGCCAGCAGCGACGAAGGATCCAGGGAGACCCAGTACTTC.

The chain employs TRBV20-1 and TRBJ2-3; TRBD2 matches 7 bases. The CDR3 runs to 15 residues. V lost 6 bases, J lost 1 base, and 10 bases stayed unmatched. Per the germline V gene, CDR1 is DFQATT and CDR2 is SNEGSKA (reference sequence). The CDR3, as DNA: TGCAGTGCCGAAACGACTAGCAGCGGCACAGATACGCAGTATTTT. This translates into CSAETTSSGTDTQYF.

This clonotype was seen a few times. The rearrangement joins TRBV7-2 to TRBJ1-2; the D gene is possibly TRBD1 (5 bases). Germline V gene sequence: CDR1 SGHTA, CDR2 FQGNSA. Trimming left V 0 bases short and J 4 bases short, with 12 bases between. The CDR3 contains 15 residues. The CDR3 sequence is CASSLAWGVGYGYTF. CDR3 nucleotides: TGTGCCAGCAGCTTAGCGTGGGGGGTTGGCTATGGCTACACCTTC.

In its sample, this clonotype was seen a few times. CDR3 sequence reads: CASSPLQGVGTDTQYF. CDR3 coding DNA: TGTGCCAGCAGTCCCCTACAGGGGGTCGGCACAGATACGCAGTATTTT. This sequence joins TRBV12-3 or TRBV12-4 and TRBJ2-3, with 8 bases lining up with TRBD1. V dropped 5 bases and J dropped 1; count of bases not matched to a gene: 8. This CDR3 comprises 16 residues.

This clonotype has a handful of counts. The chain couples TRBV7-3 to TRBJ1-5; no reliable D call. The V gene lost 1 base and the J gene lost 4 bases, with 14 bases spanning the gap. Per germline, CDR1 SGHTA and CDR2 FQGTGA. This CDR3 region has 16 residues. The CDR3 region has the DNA TGTGCCAGCAGCTTAAGGCTCGTTCGGGCAAATCAGCCCCAGCATTTT. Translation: CASSLRLVRANQPQHF.

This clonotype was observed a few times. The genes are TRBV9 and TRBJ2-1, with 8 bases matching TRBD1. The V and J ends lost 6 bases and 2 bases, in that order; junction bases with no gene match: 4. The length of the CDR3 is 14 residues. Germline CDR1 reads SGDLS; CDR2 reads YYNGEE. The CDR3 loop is CASTPQGAYNEQFF. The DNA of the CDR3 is TGTGCCAGCACCCCACAGGGGGCCTACAATGAGCAGTTCTTC.

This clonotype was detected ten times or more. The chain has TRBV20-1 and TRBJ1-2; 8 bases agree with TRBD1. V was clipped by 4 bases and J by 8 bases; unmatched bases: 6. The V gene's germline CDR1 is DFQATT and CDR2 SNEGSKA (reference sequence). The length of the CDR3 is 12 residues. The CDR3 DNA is TGCAGTGCTAAACCAGGGGGCTTCGGCTACACCTTC. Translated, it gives CSAKPGGFGYTF.

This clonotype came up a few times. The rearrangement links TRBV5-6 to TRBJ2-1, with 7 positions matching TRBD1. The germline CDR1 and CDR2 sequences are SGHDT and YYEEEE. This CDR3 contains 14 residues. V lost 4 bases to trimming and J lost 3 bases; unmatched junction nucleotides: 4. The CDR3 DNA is TGTGCCAGCAGCCCCGGACAGGTCTACAATGAGCAGTTCTTC. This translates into CASSPGQVYNEQFF.

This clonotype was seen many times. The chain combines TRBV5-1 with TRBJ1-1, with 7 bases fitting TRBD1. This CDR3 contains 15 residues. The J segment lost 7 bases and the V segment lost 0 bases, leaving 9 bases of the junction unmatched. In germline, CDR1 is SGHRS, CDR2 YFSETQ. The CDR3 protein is CASSLEGQWTDEAFF. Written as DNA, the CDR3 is TGCGCCAGCAGCTTGGAGGGACAGTGGACAGATGAAGCTTTCTTT.

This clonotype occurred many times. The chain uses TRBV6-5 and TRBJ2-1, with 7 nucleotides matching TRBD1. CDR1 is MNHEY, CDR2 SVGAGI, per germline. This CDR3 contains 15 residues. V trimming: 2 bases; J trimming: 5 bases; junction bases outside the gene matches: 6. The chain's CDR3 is CASSYGRGYNNEQFF. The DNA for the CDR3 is TGTGCCAGCAGTTACGGCAGGGGGTACAACAATGAGCAGTTCTTC.

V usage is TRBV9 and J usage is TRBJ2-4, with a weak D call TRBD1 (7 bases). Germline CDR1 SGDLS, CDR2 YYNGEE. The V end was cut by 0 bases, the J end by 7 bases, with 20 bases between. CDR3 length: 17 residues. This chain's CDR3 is CASSVGPTGRFPNIQYF. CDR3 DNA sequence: TGTGCCAGCAGCGTAGGGCCGACAGGGAGGTTTCCGAACATTCAGTACTTC.

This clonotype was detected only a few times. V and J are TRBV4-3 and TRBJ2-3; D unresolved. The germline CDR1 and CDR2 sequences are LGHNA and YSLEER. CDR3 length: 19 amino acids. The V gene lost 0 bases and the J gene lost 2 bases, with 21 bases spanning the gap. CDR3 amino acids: CASSQESIAHLRSTDTQYF. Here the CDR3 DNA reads TGCGCCAGCAGCCAAGAGTCGATAGCCCACCTCCGATCCACAGATACGCAGTATTTT.

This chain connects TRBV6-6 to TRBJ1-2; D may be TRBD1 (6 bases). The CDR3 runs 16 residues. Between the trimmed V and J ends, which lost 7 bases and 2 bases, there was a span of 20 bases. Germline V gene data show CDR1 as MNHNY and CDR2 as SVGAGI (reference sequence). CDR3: CASTQTGWGANYGYTF. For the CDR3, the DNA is TGTGCCAGCACCCAGACGGGGTGGGGGGCCAACTATGGCTACACCTTC.

The CDR3 is CASSQEGSGGAADTQYF. CDR3 DNA: TGTGCCAGCAGCCAAGAAGGAAGCGGGGGGGCGGCAGATACGCAGTATTTT. The V call is TRBV4-2, the J call TRBJ2-3, with 10 bases that match TRBD2. CDR1 is LGHNA, CDR2 YNFKEQ, per germline. The CDR3 spans 17 residues. Trimming at V came to 0 bases and at J to 4 bases, leaving 7 bases not matched to a gene.

The CDR3 sequence: CASSSGTPRETQYF. The CDR3 DNA is TGTGCCAGCAGTTCCGGGACACCTCGAGAGACCCAGTACTTC. The chain employs TRBV3-1 and TRBJ2-5; TRBD1 might be the D (6 bases). The CDR3 totals 14 residues. Trimming shortened V by 6 bases and J by 4 bases, and 15 bases separated the two germline ends. The germline V gene encodes CDR1 LGHDT and CDR2 YNNKEL (reference sequence).

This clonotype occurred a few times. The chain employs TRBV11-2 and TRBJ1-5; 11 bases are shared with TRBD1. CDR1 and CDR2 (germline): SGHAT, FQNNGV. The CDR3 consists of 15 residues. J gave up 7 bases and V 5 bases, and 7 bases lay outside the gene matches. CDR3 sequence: CASSADRGRGQPQHF. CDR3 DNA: TGTGCCAGCAGCGCGGACAGGGGGCGCGGGCAGCCCCAGCATTTT.

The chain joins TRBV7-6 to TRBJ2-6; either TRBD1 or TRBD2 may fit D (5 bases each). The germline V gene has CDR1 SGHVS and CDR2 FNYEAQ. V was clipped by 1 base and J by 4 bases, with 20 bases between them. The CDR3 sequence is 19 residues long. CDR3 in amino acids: CASSLVPGTYQSGANVLTF. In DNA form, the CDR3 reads TGTGCCAGCAGCTTAGTACCCGGGACGTATCAGTCCGGGGCCAACGTCCTGACTTTC. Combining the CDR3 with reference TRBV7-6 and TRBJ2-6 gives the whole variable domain GAGVSQSPRYKVTKRGQDVALRCDPISGHVSLYWYRQALGQGPEFLTYFNYEAQQDKSGLPNDRFSAERPEGSISTLTIQRTEQRDSAMYRCASSLVPGTYQSGANVLTFGAGSRLTVL.

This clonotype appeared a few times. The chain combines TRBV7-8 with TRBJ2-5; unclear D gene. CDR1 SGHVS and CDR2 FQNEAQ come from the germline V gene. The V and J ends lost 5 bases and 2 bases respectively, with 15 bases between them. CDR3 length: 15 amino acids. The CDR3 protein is CASSLWGGVQETQYF. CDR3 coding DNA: TGTGCCAGCAGCCTTTGGGGTGGGGTACAAGAGACCCAGTACTTC.